Listed below are T cell receptor beta chains from one sample, sequenced in a study of T cells expressing NK-cell markers. With the 5' RACE reads reprocessed, TCRdb shows one record per CDR3 protein and no DNA. The table lists roughly 160,000 distinct CDR3 sequences, with less than 20% in the top ten. Sequencing was performed on blood T cells: a sorted CD56 or NKG2C T cell subset, CD4+ or CD8+ T cells, or bulk PBMC T cells (not recorded which). The origin of the receptors is a woman aged 18 to 75 in good health. The CDR3 runs from the conserved cysteine through the conserved F or W. The order of the fields is V gene, J gene, CDR3 protein.

v_call: TRBV20-1
j_call: TRBJ2-2
cdr3_aa: CSARVRGWSSNTGELFF

v_call: TRBV10-3
j_call: TRBJ2-5
cdr3_aa: CATRTAQETQYF

v_call: TRBV20-1
j_call: TRBJ1-5
cdr3_aa: CSARDRLGVSQPQHF

v_call: TRBV12-3/TRBV12-4
j_call: TRBJ2-7
cdr3_aa: CASRVAVYYEQYF

v_call: TRBV2
j_call: TRBJ2-1
cdr3_aa: CASSETWGTSGGLYNEQFF

v_call: TRBV6-2/TRBV6-3
j_call: TRBJ2-1
cdr3_aa: CASGSALWLAGYNEQFF

v_call: TRBV5-5
j_call: TRBJ2-3
cdr3_aa: CASNKGLAGVDTQYF

v_call: TRBV4-2
j_call: TRBJ2-3
cdr3_aa: CASSQSYRFGGPTDTQYF

v_call: TRBV19
j_call: TRBJ2-5
cdr3_aa: CASSPTTGFQETQYF

v_call: TRBV27
j_call: TRBJ2-3
cdr3_aa: CATRGTSGLSTDTQYF

v_call: TRBV24-1
j_call: TRBJ2-7
cdr3_aa: CATSVGGYEQYF

v_call: TRBV7-2
j_call: TRBJ1-6
cdr3_aa: CASSLVGFRNSPLHF

v_call: TRBV2
j_call: TRBJ2-7
cdr3_aa: CASSSIGGNSYEQYF

v_call: TRBV28
j_call: TRBJ2-3
cdr3_aa: CASSLWDVPTSTDTQYF

v_call: TRBV12-3/TRBV12-4
j_call: TRBJ2-2
cdr3_aa: CASSLRDGRGTGELFF

v_call: TRBV6-2/TRBV6-3
j_call: TRBJ1-4
cdr3_aa: CASSRTKDEKLFF

v_call: TRBV5-1
j_call: TRBJ2-3
cdr3_aa: CASSLGDRGNTDTQYF

v_call: TRBV11-2
j_call: TRBJ2-3
cdr3_aa: CASSPRGISVSTDTQYF

v_call: TRBV7-3
j_call: TRBJ2-2
cdr3_aa: CASSLWAYGAGGELFF

v_call: TRBV29-1
j_call: TRBJ2-7
cdr3_aa: CSAGTGEAYEQYF

v_call: TRBV28
j_call: TRBJ2-1
cdr3_aa: CASTPGGNYNEQFF

v_call: TRBV20-1
j_call: TRBJ2-2
cdr3_aa: CSARPGQGNTGELFF

v_call: TRBV7-9
j_call: TRBJ1-1
cdr3_aa: CASSLVQGGNTEAFF

v_call: TRBV21-1
j_call: TRBJ2-7
cdr3_aa: CASSKGGSAEHYEQYF

v_call: TRBV5-6
j_call: TRBJ1-5
cdr3_aa: CASSFRGARNDQPQHF

v_call: TRBV9
j_call: TRBJ1-2
cdr3_aa: CASSASTWSLDGYTF

v_call: TRBV29-1
j_call: TRBJ1-2
cdr3_aa: CSVDGQGAYYGYTF

v_call: TRBV7-8
j_call: TRBJ2-4
cdr3_aa: CASSLVWDRGLAKNIQYF

v_call: TRBV24-1
j_call: TRBJ2-1
cdr3_aa: CATSDTGTKLNEQFF

v_call: TRBV3-1
j_call: TRBJ2-4
cdr3_aa: CASRLAGADIQYF

v_call: TRBV15
j_call: TRBJ1-5
cdr3_aa: CATSKNLEQPQHF

v_call: TRBV11-3
j_call: TRBJ1-1
cdr3_aa: CASSLVPGEAFF

v_call: TRBV9
j_call: TRBJ2-3
cdr3_aa: CASSPSRGRAGTDTQYF

v_call: TRBV6-1
j_call: TRBJ1-6
cdr3_aa: CASSEDPPLLHF

v_call: TRBV7-2
j_call: TRBJ2-7
cdr3_aa: CASSIPLAGGYEQYF

v_call: TRBV14
j_call: TRBJ2-1
cdr3_aa: CASSQPGTGMDEQFF

v_call: TRBV5-1
j_call: TRBJ2-3
cdr3_aa: CASSLAEGIAGSWYF

v_call: TRBV28
j_call: TRBJ1-5
cdr3_aa: CASRKDRGNQPQHF

v_call: TRBV7-2
j_call: TRBJ2-3
cdr3_aa: CASSLGLGFPDTQYF

v_call: TRBV14
j_call: TRBJ2-3
cdr3_aa: CASSPNRGVGTDTQYF

v_call: TRBV6-2/TRBV6-3
j_call: TRBJ1-1
cdr3_aa: CASSPHRDSEAFF

v_call: TRBV6-1
j_call: TRBJ2-7
cdr3_aa: CASSEFVTGRHPYEQYF

v_call: TRBV4-1
j_call: TRBJ2-3
cdr3_aa: CASSHRGKYSENTDTQYF

v_call: TRBV5-1
j_call: TRBJ1-1
cdr3_aa: CASRSPGQGLEAFF

v_call: TRBV3-1
j_call: TRBJ2-2
cdr3_aa: CASSLRASGAGELFF

v_call: TRBV20-1
j_call: TRBJ2-5
cdr3_aa: CSARDLRIQETQYF

v_call: TRBV5-1
j_call: TRBJ2-5
cdr3_aa: CASSPSGGRGETQYF

v_call: TRBV30
j_call: TRBJ1-2
cdr3_aa: CAWSRTGGAGGYTF

v_call: TRBV7-3
j_call: TRBJ2-1
cdr3_aa: CASSLQAGWVNEQFF

v_call: TRBV20-1
j_call: TRBJ1-2
cdr3_aa: CSARDLVQGGYGYTF

v_call: TRBV20-1
j_call: TRBJ1-4
cdr3_aa: CSAQGDSGSEKLFF

v_call: TRBV5-1
j_call: TRBJ2-3
cdr3_aa: CASSVTPGDTQYF

v_call: TRBV5-5
j_call: TRBJ1-1
cdr3_aa: CASSLGGTNTEAFF

v_call: TRBV7-2
j_call: TRBJ1-6
cdr3_aa: CASSSDRGWDSPLHF

v_call: TRBV27
j_call: TRBJ1-1
cdr3_aa: CASSLIDRVNTEAFF

v_call: TRBV3-1
j_call: TRBJ2-2
cdr3_aa: CASSQGWAGNTGELFF